This T cell receptor beta chain originates from a study of T cell responses to AZD1222 COVID-19 vaccine. Notes on this clone: Its cognate antigen is unknown.

General study findings and limits: Dominant at 160-218 and 743-854, vaccine-associated CD4 TCRs also spanned spike. Repertoire sampling happened only post peak T cell response.

Sequenced by immunoSEQ multiplex PCR; TCRdb stores in-frame clones only, minus some. The sample lists roughly 200,000 clones, over 85% occurring once. The CDR3 is made up of 13 amino acids. The J segment lost 5 bases and the V segment lost 7 bases, leaving 8 bases of the junction unmatched. The germline V gene has CDR1 MDHEN and CDR2 SYDVKM. The sequenced sample was peripheral blood, obtained 28 days after the second dose of the MenACWY control vaccine. The rearrangement uses TRBV28 and TRBJ2-7; 7 bases are shared with TRBD1. This receptor was identified in an adult who received the MenACWY meningococcal vaccine as a control. The CDR3 DNA reads TGTGCCAGCACCTTACAGGGGCTTGACGAGCAGTACTTC. This encodes CASTLQGLDEQYF.